This T cell receptor beta chain came from a study of T-cell memory formation after mild COVID-19. Across the whole study: TCR clusters mostly belonged to single donors.

Trimming removed 5 bases at V and 1 base at J, with 14 bases between. CDR1 and CDR2 (germline): SGHTA, FQGNSA. The CDR3 loop spans 15 amino acids. TCRdb itself ran the 5' RACE reads through MiXCR, one entry per CDR3 protein. The sample lists hundreds of thousands of distinct CDR3 sequences; about 20% were seen once. The chain has TRBV7-2 and TRBJ2-5; no definite D call. The sample comprised PBMCs or a T cell subset sorted from them (not recorded which). This receptor was taken from an adult woman who had mild COVID-19 (a few samples of this study predate the infection). Cell type and time point are not known. CDR3 residues: CASSPWTDVQETQYF. In DNA, the CDR3 is TGTGCCAGCAGCCCCTGGACCGACGTCCAAGAGACCCAGTACTTC. The full variable domain, in which reference TRBV7-2 and TRBJ2-5 provide the parts outside the CDR3, is GAGVSQSPSNKVTEKGKDVELRCDPISGHTALYWYRQSLGQGLEFLIYFQGNSAPDKSGLPSDRFSAERTGGSVSTLTIQRTQQEDSAVYLCASSPWTDVQETQYFGPGTRLLVL.